This entry lists 28 T cell receptor beta chains sequenced from one sample in a study of blood T cell repertoires in COVID-19. Repertoires were generated with immunoSEQ multiplex PCR, while TCRdb's copy carries only in-frame clones and drops some. In the table there are around 200,000 clones, roughly 90% of which are singletons. Source material: PBMCs or T cells enriched from blood (not recorded which). The receptors originated from a woman aged 40 to 50 with acute COVID-19.

This clone was detected once. V and J are TRBV15 and TRBJ2-3; perhaps TRBD2 as D (5 bases). Looked up from germline, CDR1 is LNHNV and CDR2 is YYDKDF (reference sequence). The V gene lost 1 base and the J gene lost 6 bases, with 20 bases spanning the gap. The CDR3 consists of 17 residues. For the CDR3, the DNA is TGTGCCACCAGCAGAGCTAGGGAGCGGCCCTCTTCCGATACGCAGTATTTT. It yields the protein CATSRARERPSSDTQYF.

The gene calls are TRBV2 and TRBJ1-2; 9 positions match TRBD1. The CDR3 sequence is 13 residues long. Germline V gene lookup returns CDR1 SNHLY and CDR2 FYNNEI. Trimming took 6 bases from V and 6 from J; bases not matched to a gene: 5. DNA of the CDR3: TGTGCCAGCAGCGTCACAGGGGGCAATGGCTACACCTTC. Amino acids: CASSVTGGNGYTF. Based on the CDR3 plus reference TRBV2 and TRBJ1-2, the full variable domain is EPEVTQTPSHQVTQMGQEVILRCVPISNHLYFYWYRQILGQKVEFLVSFYNNEISEKSEIFDDQFSVERPDGSNFTLKIRSTKLEDSAMYFCASSVTGGNGYTFGSGTRLTVV.

In this sample, this clone turned up once. The chain is built from TRBV19 and TRBJ1-2; possible D gene TRBD1, 6 bases. Germline V gene data show CDR1 as LNHDA and CDR2 as SQIVND (reference sequence). V was cut by 4 bases and J by 7 bases, with 16 bases left in between. The CDR3 length is 14 residues. The CDR3 reads CASSTYNRVAGYTF. DNA of the CDR3: TGTGCCAGTAGTACATATAACAGGGTTGCTGGCTACACCTTC. Full variable domain (outside the CDR3, taken from reference TRBV19 and TRBJ1-2): DGGITQSPKYLFRKEGQNVTLSCEQNLNHDAMYWYRQDPGQGLRLIYYSQIVNDFQKGDIAEGYSVSREKKESFPLTVTSAQKNPTAFYLCASSTYNRVAGYTFGSGTRLTVV.

V gene TRBV7-3 combines with J gene TRBJ2-3, with 7 positions matching TRBD1. The germline CDR1 and CDR2 sequences are SGHTA and FQGTGA. The CDR3 has 15 residues. The ends lost 3 bases at V and 4 bases at J; junction bases unmatched: 7. CDR3 DNA: TGTGCCAGCAGCTTGGGACCGAGGGGGCCAGATACGCAGTATTTT. Protein product: CASSLGPRGPDTQYF.

In its sample, this clone was seen once. This chain links TRBV6-5 with TRBJ2-2, with D perhaps matching TRBD1 (6 bases). The V and J ends lost 6 bases and 4 bases respectively, with 15 bases between them. Looked up from germline, CDR1 is MNHEY and CDR2 is SVGAGI. The CDR3 extends over 15 amino acids. The CDR3 reads CASRSLRQVTGELFF. The CDR3 DNA is TGTGCCAGCAGGAGCCTCAGACAGGTCACCGGGGAGCTGTTTTTT.

J is TRBJ1-1 and V is TRBV29-1; TRBD1 aligns across 7 bases. The CDR3 covers 15 residues. Losses at the gene ends were 4 bases for V and 4 bases for J; bases not matched to a gene: 12. Germline V CDR1 and CDR2: SQVTM, ANQGSEA. Written as DNA, the CDR3 is TGCAGCGTTGGTAGAGGGGGCGCCGGGAGCACTGAAGCTTTCTTT. It translates to CSVGRGGAGSTEAFF.

V usage is TRBV3-1 (or the pseudogene TRBV3-2) and J usage is TRBJ2-5; the D is unclear. Trimming shortened V by 5 bases and J by 5 bases, and 12 bases separated the two germline ends. CDR1 LGHDT and CDR2 YNNKEL come from the germline V gene (reference sequence). The length of the CDR3 is 13 residues. The CDR3 DNA is TGTGCCAGCAGCTTGAGTGACTCTGAGACCCAGTACTTC. It translates to CASSLSDSETQYF.

The rearrangement links TRBV2 to TRBJ1-2; 12 bases are a match to TRBD1. The CDR3 is 14 residues long. Germline values: CDR1 SNHLY, CDR2 FYNNEI. Unmatched junction bases numbered 3, after V lost 2 bases and J lost 8 bases. CDR3 nucleotides: TGTGCCAGCAGTGAACGGGACAGGGGGCAAGGCTACACCTTC. This gives the protein CASSERDRGQGYTF.

V and J are TRBV5-4 and TRBJ1-5; the D is unclear. CDR1 is SGHNT, CDR2 YYREEE, per germline (reference sequence). This CDR3 contains 13 residues. The V and J ends lost 2 bases and 2 bases respectively, with 5 bases between them. The CDR3 protein is CASSFGGNQPQHF. The CDR3 DNA follows: TGTGCCAGCAGCTTCGGGGGCAATCAGCCCCAGCATTTT.

The rearrangement uses TRBV5-1 and TRBJ1-3; TRBD1 might be the D (5 bases). Trimming shortened V by 4 bases and J by 0 bases, and 14 bases separated the two germline ends. The CDR3 runs 16 residues. Germline V gene sequence: CDR1 SGHRS, CDR2 YFSETQ. In DNA, the CDR3 is TGCGCCAGCAGCAAGGACCAGGGTTCCTCTGGAAACACCATATATTTT. It specifies CASSKDQGSSGNTIYF. The full variable domain, rest sourced from reference TRBV5-1 and TRBJ1-3, is KAGVTQTPRYLIKTRGQQVTLSCSPISGHRSVSWYQQTPGQGLQFLFEYFSETQRNKGNFPGRFSGRQFSNSRSEMNVSTLELGDSALYLCASSKDQGSSGNTIYFGEGSWLTVV.

Here the CDR3 DNA reads TGTGCCAGCAGCTTGGGGAGTGGTACGCAGTATTTT. Its protein product is CASSLGSGTQYF. This rearrangement joins TRBV11-2 to TRBJ2-3, with D possibly being TRBD2 (5 bases). CDR1 SGHAT and CDR2 FQNNGV come from the germline V gene. Trimming shortened V by 3 bases and J by 8 bases, and 9 bases separated the two germline ends. This CDR3 is built from 12 residues.

DNA of the CDR3: TGTGCCAGCAGCCGGAACGGAGTCCGCGGTGAAGCTTTCTTT. Protein sequence: CASSRNGVRGEAFF. This chain links TRBV14 with TRBJ1-1; D is ambiguous. The CDR3 is made up of 14 amino acids. From germline, CDR1 is SGHDN and CDR2 FVKESK. V lost 4 bases and J lost 7, with 16 bases in between.

This chain uses TRBV5-6 with TRBJ2-1; TRBD1 aligns across 7 bases. V shed 4 bases, J shed 12 bases, and the junction held 7 bases outside the gene matches. The CDR3 covers 12 residues. The V gene's germline CDR1 is SGHDT and CDR2 YYEEEE. The CDR3 DNA sequence: TGTGCCAGCAGCCTAGACAGGGATGGGCAGTTCTTC. Protein product: CASSLDRDGQFF.

The sample holds many counts of this clone. CDR3 region: CASSVSASGSYEQYF. In DNA form, the CDR3 reads TGTGCCAGCAGTGTATCAGCTAGCGGGAGCTACGAGCAGTACTTC. The rearrangement uses TRBV2 and TRBJ2-7, with 10 bases matching TRBD2. The length of the CDR3 is 15 residues. CDR1 and CDR2 from the germline V gene are SNHLY and FYNNEI. Germline trimming cut 4 bases from V and 3 bases from J; bases unmatched to any gene: 6.

V is TRBV10-1 and J is TRBJ1-6; TRBD1 might be the D (6 bases). Per germline, CDR1 WNHNN and CDR2 SYGVQD (reference sequence). V was clipped by 5 bases and J by 7 bases, with 12 bases between them. The CDR3 has 14 amino acids. In nucleotides, the CDR3 is TGCGCCAGCAGTCCGGGGGGGCCCAATTCACCCCTCCACTTT. As protein: CASSPGGPNSPLHF.

The chain uses TRBV12-5 and TRBJ1-2, with a possible D match to TRBD1 (6 bases). Trimming took off 6 bases at V and 4 bases at J, with 18 bases between the two ends. The germline V gene has CDR1 LGHNT and CDR2 FRNRAP. CDR3 length: 15 amino acids. CDR3 nucleotide sequence: TGTGCTAGTGGGCAGGACAGAATTTTCCTCTATGGCTACACCTTC. Its translation is CASGQDRIFLYGYTF.

V and J are TRBV21-1 and TRBJ2-7; TRBD2, the D gene given by the table, was not confirmed from the DNA. TRBV21-1 is a known pseudogene. This CDR3 region has 14 residues. The CDR3: CASSSRGGSYEQYF. In nucleotides, the CDR3 is TGTGCCAGCAGCAGCCGGGGGGGTTCCTACGAGCAGTACTTC.

The rearrangement links TRBV10-3 to TRBJ1-4; no reliable D call. Trimming took off 2 bases at V and 0 bases at J, with 7 bases between the two ends. This CDR3 has 15 amino acids. The germline gives CDR1 ENHRY, CDR2 SYGVKD. The CDR3 nucleotides are TGTGCCATCAGTGAGGCAGATTCAACTAATGAAAAACTGTTTTTT. This encodes CAISEADSTNEKLFF.

V is TRBV9 and J is TRBJ2-2, with a tentative D call TRBD1 (5 bases). The CDR3 loop spans 13 amino acids. The V gene's germline CDR1 is SGDLS and CDR2 YYNGEE. V lost 1 base and J 7 bases, leaving 8 bases between the germline ends. The CDR3 spells CASSVQGIGELFF. CDR3 nucleotide sequence: TGTGCCAGCAGCGTACAGGGTATCGGGGAGCTGTTTTTT.

V gene TRBV19 combines with J gene TRBJ1-2, with 7 bases that match TRBD1. CDR1 and CDR2 (germline): LNHDA, SQIVND (reference sequence). CDR3 length equals 13 residues. V shed 10 bases and J 5 bases; nucleotides not matched to a gene: 10. The CDR3 sequence: CATLWTGSYGYTF. CDR3 coding DNA: TGTGCCACCCTGTGGACAGGTTCTTATGGCTACACCTTC.

The chain's CDR3 is CASRDRETEAFF. The CDR3 DNA reads TGTGCCAGCAGGGACAGGGAAACTGAAGCTTTCTTT. The chain is built from TRBV25-1 and TRBJ1-1; 8 nucleotides match TRBD1. The V gene end was trimmed by 6 bases and the J gene end by 5 bases; junction bases not matched to a gene: 2. CDR3 size: 12 residues. The V gene's germline CDR1 is MGHDK and CDR2 SYGVNS.

The chain recombines TRBV10-2 with TRBJ1-1; TRBD1 agrees at 8 bases. Looked up from germline, CDR1 is WSHSY and CDR2 is SAAADI. Unmatched junction bases numbered 2, after V lost 4 bases and J lost 1 base. This CDR3 contains 14 residues. CDR3 DNA sequence: TGCGCCAGCAGTGTCGGACAGGGGAACACTGAAGCTTTCTTT. It yields the protein CASSVGQGNTEAFF.

This chain links TRBV2 with TRBJ2-6, with 8 nucleotides matching TRBD1. The V segment lost 8 bases and the J segment 2 bases; nucleotides outside the gene matches: 5. The CDR3 contains 15 residues. Germline V gene data show CDR1 as SNHLY and CDR2 as FYNNEI. This CDR3 reads CASRDRITGANVLTF. The CDR3 DNA follows: TGTGCCAGCCGGGACAGGATCACTGGGGCCAACGTCCTGACTTTC.

The gene calls are TRBV4-1 and TRBJ2-2; D is possibly TRBD2 (7 bases). Germline V lookup: CDR1 MGHRA, CDR2 YSYEKL. This CDR3 spans 16 amino acids. V shed 4 bases and J shed 6 bases, with 18 bases lying between them. CDR3 sequence reads: CASSLPGGGRPGELFF. CDR3 in DNA: TGCGCCAGCAGCCTCCCGGGGGGCGGTCGACCCGGGGAGCTGTTTTTT.

This clone was picked up a small number of times. The chain recombines TRBV7-8 with TRBJ1-3, with unresolved D. CDR1 SGHVS and CDR2 FQNEAQ come from the germline V gene. This CDR3 is 16 amino acids long. Trimming removed 2 bases at V and 2 bases at J, with 13 bases between. The CDR3 reads CASSLNNREPGNTIYF. In nucleotides, the CDR3 is TGTGCCAGCAGCTTAAATAACAGAGAGCCTGGAAACACCATATATTTT.

The chain employs TRBV15 and TRBJ1-3; weak D call: TRBD1 (5 bases). Per the germline V gene, CDR1 is LNHNV and CDR2 is YYDKDF (reference sequence). Between the trimmed V and J ends, which lost 3 bases and 2 bases, there was a span of 14 bases. The CDR3 is 16 amino acids. This CDR3 is CATSSRTSHTGNTIYF. The CDR3 DNA reads TGTGCCACCAGCAGCAGGACAAGCCACACTGGAAACACCATATATTTT.

The chain employs TRBV4-2 and TRBJ1-2, with TRBD1 matching 10 bases. J was trimmed by 6 bases and V by 0 bases; bases with no gene match: 7. The CDR3 consists of 16 residues. From germline, CDR1 is LGHNA and CDR2 YNFKEQ. The DNA of the CDR3 is TGTGCCAGCAGCCAAGAAGGAGACAGGGGGCACGATGGCTACACCTTC. The encoded protein is CASSQEGDRGHDGYTF.

This clone was detected a few times. V usage is TRBV11-2 and J usage is TRBJ2-2; D perhaps matches TRBD1 (5 bases). This CDR3 contains 16 residues. In germline, CDR1 is SGHAT, CDR2 FQNNGV. V was pared by 2 bases and J by 1 base, with 11 bases between. The CDR3 reads CASSLSPQGNTGELFF. CDR3 nucleotides: TGTGCCAGCAGCTTATCCCCCCAGGGGAACACCGGGGAGCTGTTTTTT.